This T cell receptor (beta chain) was identified in a study of blood T cell repertoires in COVID-19. Study-wide context: From the United States, Italy and Spain came samples of acute and convalescent COVID-19. From T cells, B-cell-depleted T cells, or PBMCs came the material, which was cDNA or gDNA.

V lost 7 bases, J lost 1 base, and 16 bases lay in between. The CDR3 is made up of 15 amino acids. The germline V gene encodes CDR1 SQVTM and CDR2 ANQGSEA. As originally analysed: Reference gene primer amplification gave nucleated cell count estimates. Clones were sequenced by immunoSEQ multiplex PCR, and TCRdb holds only the in-frame ones, with some missing. V and J calls plus clone size are reproduced from that table; the DNA served to infer D and trimming. The top ten clones hold about 6.9% of a sample with roughly 250,000 clones, approximately 90% of them seen once. Clinical history reported by participants formed the basis on which cohorts were assigned.

Specimen: PBMCs or T cells enriched from blood (not recorded which). This TCR derives from a woman in her twenties or thirties with acute COVID-19. The V call is TRBV29-1, the J call TRBJ1-4; maybe TRBD1 (6 bases). The CDR3 DNA sequence: TGCAGCGCGAGCCACAGGGTTTTAACTAATGAAAAACTGTTTTTT. It is translated as CSASHRVLTNEKLFF.